This T cell receptor beta chain was retrieved from a study of shared clonotypes between healthy human individuals. Here immunoSEQ multiplex PCR was the method, and the copy in TCRdb shows in-frame clones only, minus some. The table lists 2 million to 3 million clones, 80% to 95% of them singletons. Germline CDR1 is SQVTM and CDR2 is ANQGSEA. This CDR3 contains 11 residues. V was cut by 6 bases and J by 2 bases, with 7 bases left in between. About this clone: This CDR3 is also generated by other DNA sequences in the sample.

The genes are TRBV29-1 and TRBJ1-2; D is ambiguous. The sample taken for sequencing was naive CD4+ T cells from PBMCs. The subset was: CD45RA+ positively selected. This TCR came from a man between 18 and 35 years old in good health. Some clones in this sample may be carry-over from other donors' samples. CDR3 in amino acids: CSVGGNYGYTF. The CDR3 nucleotides are TGCAGCGTCGGTGGCAACTATGGCTACACCTTC.